This passage covers 27 T cell receptor beta chains from one sample sequenced in a study of blood T cell repertoires in COVID-19. Measured with immunoSEQ multiplex PCR; TCRdb has only the in-frame clones, and not every one. This sample yields about 670,000 clones, of which about nine tenths are seen a single time; roughly 0.25% belongs to the top ten. Sequencing input: peripheral blood. The receptors stem from a woman between 18 and 29 years old with acute or convalescent COVID-19.

This chain connects TRBV20-1 to TRBJ1-2; D not certain. Trimming cost V 0 bases and J 8 bases, with 7 bases left between them. The CDR3 sequence is 11 residues long. Germline assignment: CDR1 DFQATT and CDR2 SNEGSKA (reference sequence). The CDR3 loop reads CSAREMEGYTF. The CDR3 DNA is TGCAGTGCTAGAGAGATGGAGGGCTACACCTTC.

The rearrangement uses TRBV7-9 and TRBJ1-1, with D perhaps TRBD1 (6 bases). Per the germline V gene, CDR1 is SEHNR and CDR2 is FQNEAQ (reference sequence). The CDR3 has 15 residues. The germline V and J ends were trimmed by 5 bases and 6 bases, with 19 bases remaining between them. The CDR3 reads CASSHVEGGEAEAFF. CDR3 bases: TGTGCCAGCAGCCACGTCGAGGGGGGGGAGGCTGAAGCTTTCTTT.

The chain employs TRBV7-3 and TRBJ2-1, with D tentatively TRBD1 (5 bases). The germline gives CDR1 SGHTA, CDR2 FQGTGA. Trimming took off 6 bases at V and 4 bases at J, with 13 bases between the two ends. The CDR3 spans 14 residues. The CDR3 DNA is TGTGCCAGCAGTAAGAAGGCAGGGTACAATGAGCAGTTCTTC. Its translation: CASSKKAGYNEQFF.

A single count supports this clone. The chain couples TRBV6-2 or TRBV6-3 to TRBJ2-7; a possible D gene is TRBD1 (5 bases). The germline V gene encodes CDR1 MNHEY and CDR2 SVGEGT. This CDR3 is 14 amino acids long. The V and J ends lost 6 bases and 2 bases respectively, with 14 bases between them. This CDR3 reads CASSISTEAYEQYF. The DNA for the CDR3 is TGTGCCAGCAGCATTTCGACAGAGGCCTACGAGCAGTACTTC.

Details on this clone: The identical CDR3 is also encoded by other nucleotide sequences in the sample. The V and J genes are TRBV9 and TRBJ2-3; D gene ambiguous. The CDR3 length is 14 residues. In germline, CDR1 is SGDLS, CDR2 YYNGEE. V was pared by 0 bases and J by 0 bases, with 5 bases between. Here the CDR3 reads CASSVVSSTDTQYF. The CDR3 DNA reads TGTGCCAGCAGCGTAGTTAGTAGCACAGATACGCAGTATTTT.

This chain connects TRBV9 to TRBJ2-5; 8 positions match TRBD1. The J segment lost 6 bases and the V segment lost 4 bases, leaving 8 bases of the junction unmatched. The V gene's germline CDR1 is SGDLS and CDR2 YYNGEE. The CDR3 has 14 amino acids. The CDR3 DNA reads as TGTGCCAGCAGCACTGGACAGGGCCAGCAGACCCAGTACTTC. Translating gives CASSTGQGQQTQYF.

The genes are TRBV10-2 and TRBJ1-2, with D possibly matching TRBD1 (6 bases). Trimming took off 4 bases at V and 5 bases at J, with 17 bases between the two ends. This CDR3 has 15 amino acids. Germline lookup yields CDR1 WSHSY and CDR2 SAAADI. CDR3: CASSGYRGGAYGYTF. In DNA form, the CDR3 reads TGCGCCAGCAGTGGGTATCGGGGGGGGGCGTATGGCTACACCTTC.

This chain connects TRBV4-2 to TRBJ2-7; TRBD1 aligns across 10 bases. From germline, CDR1 is LGHNA and CDR2 YNFKEQ. Unmatched junction bases numbered 6, after V lost 3 bases and J lost 4 bases. The CDR3 is 15 amino acids. The CDR3 sequence: CASSHRQGAVYEQYF. The CDR3, as DNA: TGTGCCAGCAGCCATCGACAGGGGGCGGTTTACGAGCAGTACTTC.

The V and J genes are TRBV2 and TRBJ2-7; D may be TRBD1 (6 bases). This CDR3 comprises 10 residues. Deletions cut 11 bases from V and 4 bases from J, with 9 bases between. Germline values: CDR1 SNHLY, CDR2 FYNNEI. The CDR3 DNA sequence: TGTGCCGGGGGCCCTTACGAGCAGTACTTC. This sequence encodes CAGGPYEQYF.

This clone was observed a single time. The rearrangement joins TRBV6-4 to TRBJ1-2; no definite D call. This CDR3 spans 14 amino acids. V lost 6 bases to trimming and J lost 7 bases, with 18 bases between them. Germline-derived CDR1 and CDR2 are MRHNA and SNTAGT. The CDR3 loop is CASRPAFRAGGYTF. CDR3 coding DNA: TGTGCCAGCAGGCCGGCCTTTCGGGCGGGTGGCTACACCTTC.

The chain couples TRBV6-4 to TRBJ2-3; D is perhaps TRBD1 (6 bases). The length of the CDR3 is 15 residues. Germline V gene lookup returns CDR1 MRHNA and CDR2 SNTAGT. The V gene lost 3 bases and the J gene lost 1 base, with 11 bases spanning the gap. The CDR3 protein is CASSEQGEGTDTQYF. The DNA of the CDR3 is TGTGCCAGCAGTGAACAGGGAGAGGGCACAGATACGCAGTATTTT.

This chain connects TRBV29-1 to TRBJ2-1; possible D gene TRBD1, 6 bases. The length of the CDR3 is 14 residues. Germline CDR1 is SQVTM and CDR2 is ANQGSEA. With 8 bases removed from V and 3 bases from J, the gap between germline ends came to 17 bases. Here the CDR3 reads CSPHSGQYYNEQFF. CDR3 in DNA: TGCAGCCCCCACTCGGGACAATACTACAATGAGCAGTTCTTC.

This clone was detected once. The J gene is TRBJ1-6, the V gene TRBV4-1, with 8 nucleotides matching TRBD1. CDR1 and CDR2 (germline): MGHRA, YSYEKL. The CDR3 extends over 16 amino acids. J gave up 9 bases and V 1 base, and 8 bases lay outside the gene matches. CDR3 protein: CASSQGAGQVFSPLHF. CDR3 DNA sequence: TGCGCCAGCAGCCAAGGAGCGGGACAGGTTTTTTCACCCCTCCACTTT.

The J gene is TRBJ1-4, the V gene TRBV20-1, with D possibly matching TRBD1 (5 bases). V gave up 3 bases and J gave up 7 bases, with 9 bases separating them. This CDR3 contains 12 residues. Germline CDR1 is DFQATT and CDR2 is SNEGSKA (reference sequence). CDR3 nucleotides: TGCAGTGCTAGTCCCGGGGGTGAAAAACTGTTTTTT. Protein product: CSASPGGEKLFF.

The V and J genes are TRBV3-1 (or the pseudogene TRBV3-2) and TRBJ1-2, with 8 bases aligning to TRBD1. The CDR3 runs 16 residues. V lost 2 bases to trimming and J lost 6 bases; unmatched junction nucleotides: 11. Germline assignment: CDR1 LGHDT and CDR2 YNNKEL (reference sequence). The CDR3 sequence: CASSQSRGRMLHGYTF. The CDR3 DNA is TGTGCCAGCAGCCAATCCAGGGGGCGCATGCTCCATGGCTACACCTTC.

The chain joins TRBV11-2 to TRBJ1-6; unclear D gene. The CDR3 is made up of 12 amino acids. The V and J ends lost 5 bases and 7 bases respectively, with 6 bases between them. Germline V gene lookup returns CDR1 SGHAT and CDR2 FQNNGV. Here the CDR3 DNA reads TGTGCCAGCAGCCCCCTCAATTCACCCCTCCACTTT. This sequence encodes CASSPLNSPLHF. The variable domain in full, completed from reference TRBV11-2 and TRBJ1-6, reads EAGVAQSPRYKIIEKRQSVAFWCNPISGHATLYWYQQILGQGPKLLIQFQNNGVVDDSQLPKDRFSAERLKGVDSTLKIQPAKLEDSAVYLCASSPLNSPLHFGNGTRLTVT.

This clone was picked up one time. The chain recombines TRBV28 with TRBJ1-2; a weak D match, TRBD1 (6 bases). CDR3 length equals 14 residues. V lost 8 bases and J 6 bases, leaving 19 bases between the germline ends. Germline values: CDR1 MDHEN, CDR2 SYDVKM. The CDR3: CASGTNPTGDGYTF. CDR3 DNA sequence: TGTGCCAGCGGGACAAATCCAACCGGGGATGGCTACACCTTC.

V gene TRBV20-1 combines with J gene TRBJ1-5; D call uncertain. The CDR3 has 11 amino acids. Germline values: CDR1 DFQATT, CDR2 SNEGSKA (reference sequence). CDR3 in DNA: TGCCGCCGGTTCCGCAATCAGCCCCAGCATTTT. Translation: CRRFRNQPQHF.

CDR3 DNA: TGTGCCAGCAGCTTCGGACAGGGGGGCCAAGAGACCCAGTACTTC. It yields the protein CASSFGQGGQETQYF. The chain links TRBV7-9 to TRBJ2-5; TRBD1 matches 10 bases. Germline V gene sequence: CDR1 SEHNR, CDR2 FQNEAQ (reference sequence). V dropped 3 bases and J dropped 1; count of bases not matched to a gene: 2. This CDR3 contains 15 residues.

J is TRBJ1-1 and V is TRBV30, with a possible D match to TRBD1 (5 bases). The ends were cut back, 2 bases at V and 1 base at J, with 11 bases in the middle. There are 14 residues in the CDR3. Germline values: CDR1 GTSNPN, CDR2 SVGIG (reference sequence). The CDR3 protein is CAWSHRQRNTEAFF. The DNA for the CDR3 is TGTGCCTGGAGTCACCGACAGAGGAACACTGAAGCTTTCTTT.

The chain is built from TRBV6-6 and TRBJ1-3; 11 positions agree with TRBD1. The germline V gene encodes CDR1 MNHNY and CDR2 SVGAGI (reference sequence). V trimming: 5 bases; J trimming: 0 bases; junction bases outside the gene matches: 12. The CDR3 is made up of 19 amino acids. The CDR3 sequence is CASSLHPGTGGPSGNTIYF. CDR3 nucleotide sequence: TGTGCCAGCAGTCTCCATCCAGGGACAGGGGGACCCTCTGGAAACACCATATATTTT.

Only one count was recorded for this clone. The chain uses TRBV5-4 and TRBJ2-2; 8 bases align to TRBD2. V dropped 4 bases and J dropped 4; count of bases not matched to a gene: 9. The CDR3 sequence is 16 residues long. CDR1 and CDR2 from the germline V gene are SGHNT and YYREEE (reference sequence). CDR3 sequence: CASSTRRGGVTGELFF. The CDR3 DNA reads as TGTGCCAGCAGCACCCGCCGGGGGGGAGTCACCGGGGAGCTGTTTTTT. Complete variable domain (other parts from reference TRBV5-4 and TRBJ2-2): ETGVTQSPTHLIKTRGQQVTLRCSSQSGHNTVSWYQQALGQGPQFIFQYYREEENGRGNFPPRFSGLQFPNYSSELNVNALELDDSALYLCASSTRRGGVTGELFFGEGSRLTVL.

This chain links TRBV6-5 with TRBJ1-4; 10 bases are a match to TRBD1. CDR3 size: 15 residues. The germline CDR1 and CDR2 sequences are MNHEY and SVGAGI. V shed 6 bases and J 7 bases; nucleotides not matched to a gene: 8. CDR3 sequence: CASSRGQGGSEKLFF. The CDR3 DNA follows: TGTGCCAGCAGCAGAGGACAGGGGGGGAGTGAAAAACTGTTTTTT.

This chain uses TRBV6-2 or TRBV6-3 with TRBJ2-3; TRBD2 matches 7 bases. Germline V lookup: CDR1 MNHEY, CDR2 SVGEGT. The CDR3 runs to 16 residues. J was trimmed by 0 bases and V by 4 bases; bases with no gene match: 7. CDR3 DNA: TGTGCCAGCAGTTGGGAGAGCGGGGCAAGCACAGATACGCAGTATTTT. Amino acid sequence: CASSWESGASTDTQYF.

This chain joins TRBV7-2 and TRBJ2-6; no firm D call. Trimming stripped 1 base from V and 0 bases from J, with 4 bases between. Germline lookup yields CDR1 SGHTA and CDR2 FQGNSA. The CDR3 sequence is 15 residues long. The CDR3 DNA sequence: TGTGCCAGCAGCTTAGTCGGCTCTGGGGCCAACGTCCTGACTTTC. Protein sequence: CASSLVGSGANVLTF.

The chain joins TRBV4-1 to TRBJ1-3; 9 bases are shared with TRBD1. The CDR3 is 14 amino acids. The germline gives CDR1 MGHRA, CDR2 YSYEKL. J was trimmed by 4 bases and V by 3 bases; bases with no gene match: 1. The CDR3 coding sequence is TGCGCCAGCAGCCAGACAGGGGGAGGAAACACCATATATTTT. It codes for CASSQTGGGNTIYF.

J is TRBJ1-2 and V is TRBV4-3, with a weak D call TRBD1 (6 bases). The CDR3 is made up of 14 amino acids. Germline assignment: CDR1 LGHNA and CDR2 YSLEER. The ends were cut back, 1 base at V and 7 bases at J, with 13 bases in the middle. The CDR3 loop reads CASSQGTDLFGYTF. CDR3 bases: TGCGCCAGCAGCCAAGGGACAGATCTATTTGGCTACACCTTC.